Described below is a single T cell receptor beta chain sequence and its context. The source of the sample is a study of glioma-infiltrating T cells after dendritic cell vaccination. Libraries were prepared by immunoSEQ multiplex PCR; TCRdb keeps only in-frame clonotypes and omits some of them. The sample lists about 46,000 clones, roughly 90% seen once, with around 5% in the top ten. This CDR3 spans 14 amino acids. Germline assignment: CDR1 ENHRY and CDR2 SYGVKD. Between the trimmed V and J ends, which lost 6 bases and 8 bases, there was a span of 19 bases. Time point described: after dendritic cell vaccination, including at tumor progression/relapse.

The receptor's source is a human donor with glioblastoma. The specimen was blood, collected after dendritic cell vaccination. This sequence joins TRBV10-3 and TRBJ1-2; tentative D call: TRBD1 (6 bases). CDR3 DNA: TGTGCCATCAGCGACACAACGGGGGGCGGCGGCTACACCTTC. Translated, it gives CAISDTTGGGGYTF.